This paragraph covers one T cell receptor (beta chain) sequence. The CDR3 has 13 amino acids. The V gene lost 4 bases and the J gene lost 8 bases, with 15 bases spanning the gap. Per the germline V gene, CDR1 is SGHRS and CDR2 is YFSETQ. These data belong to a study of blood T cell repertoires in COVID-19. Study details: COVID-19 samples collected from the United States, Italy and Spain covered acute and convalescent phases.

This table comes from immunoSEQ multiplex PCR, and its TCRdb copy is limited to in-frame clones, with some not included. This table holds roughly 700,000 clones, more than 80% found once. V gene TRBV5-1 combines with J gene TRBJ1-2; perhaps TRBD1 as D (6 bases). The TCR originated in a woman between 18 and 29 years old with acute or convalescent COVID-19. Sequenced sample: peripheral blood. The CDR3 sequence is CASSHNIDRGYTF. CDR3 nucleotides: TGCGCCAGCAGCCATAACATAGACAGGGGCTACACCTTC.